These 6 T cell receptor beta chains were sequenced from one sample in a study of blood T cells in healthy people across ages. Primed by a sample-barcoded 5' primer and a J-beta primer mix, a second PCR proceeded for roughly 6 to 12 cycles. One entry per CDR3 protein, called by TCRdb with MiXCR from the 5' RACE reads. Here the sample spans 760,000 or so distinct CDR3 sequences, about 25% being singletons. A further study also used this sample, focusing on T cells of mothers and their children.

Sequenced input: blood. The receptors stem from a boy between 10 and 17 years old in good health.

The chain links TRBV6-5 to TRBJ2-1; 8 bases match TRBD2. Looked up from germline, CDR1 is MNHEY and CDR2 is SVGAGI. The CDR3 has 15 residues. With V trimmed by 4 bases and J by 7 bases, 9 bases remained unmatched. The CDR3 DNA is TGTGCCAGCAGTTTCTCAGCGGGGGAGAGTAATGAGCAGTTCTTC. The encoded protein is CASSFSAGESNEQFF.

This clonotype showed up just a few times. The V and J genes are TRBV9 and TRBJ2-7; D uncertain. Between the trimmed V and J ends, which lost 1 base and 1 base, there was a span of 9 bases. The CDR3 has 14 amino acids. From germline, CDR1 is SGDLS and CDR2 YYNGEE. The CDR3 sequence is CASSVRQFSYEQYF. The CDR3 region has the DNA TGTGCCAGCAGCGTAAGGCAGTTTTCCTACGAGCAGTACTTC.

The rearrangement links TRBV21-1 to TRBJ2-1. TRBV21-1 is listed as a pseudogene. The CDR3 contains 16 residues. This chain's CDR3 is CASSKNAKWGYNEQFF. CDR3 in DNA: TGTGCCAGCAGCAAAAACGCCAAATGGGGCTACAATGAGCAGTTCTTC.

The chain uses TRBV29-1 and TRBJ2-1; 7 positions match TRBD2. CDR1 and CDR2 (germline): SQVTM, ANQGSEA. This CDR3 comprises 13 residues. With 6 bases clipped from V and 8 bases from J, the junction kept 10 bases outside the gene matches. This CDR3 reads CSVGISGIHEQFF. In nucleotides, the CDR3 is TGCAGCGTCGGGATAAGCGGGATCCATGAGCAGTTCTTC.

The genes are TRBV28 and TRBJ2-5, with 11 positions matching TRBD2. CDR1 is MDHEN, CDR2 SYDVKM, per germline. This CDR3 comprises 18 residues. The junction had 10 bases not matched to a gene; V was cut back by 3 bases and J by 1 base. The CDR3 loop reads CASSFNPPGLAGQETQYF. DNA for the CDR3: TGTGCCAGCAGTTTTAATCCCCCAGGACTAGCGGGCCAAGAGACCCAGTACTTC.

The chain links TRBV12-3 or TRBV12-4 to TRBJ2-2; weak D call: TRBD2 (6 bases). Deletions cut 8 bases from V and 1 base from J, with 17 bases between. This CDR3 is built from 16 residues. CDR3 protein: CASFGRDSVNTGELFF. CDR3 sequence (DNA): TGTGCCAGCTTTGGCAGGGACTCGGTGAACACCGGGGAGCTGTTTTTT.